Detailed here is one T cell receptor (beta chain). In germline, CDR1 is LNHDA, CDR2 SQIVND (reference sequence). The CDR3 spans 17 residues. J gave up 8 bases and V 4 bases, and 13 bases lay outside the gene matches. The sample comes from a study of shared clonotypes between healthy human individuals. All participating donors were Caucasian adults from Nashville, Tennessee. CD4+ cells were split into CD45RA+ naive and CD45RA-negative memory subsets. Repertoires were generated with immunoSEQ multiplex PCR, while TCRdb's copy carries only in-frame clones and drops some. Among about 2.4 million clones listed, 80% to 95% were seen once.

The specimen was naive CD4+ T cells from PBMCs. Regarding subset: CD45RA+ positively selected. The sequence was obtained from a man aged 18 to 29 in good health. Some clones in this sample may be carry-over from other donors' samples. V gene TRBV19 combines with J gene TRBJ2-2; TRBD1 matches 10 bases. CDR3 bases: TGTGCCAGTAGTACCCTGACAGGGGGCGCAAAAAGGGGGGAGCTGTTTTTT. The encoded protein is CASSTLTGGAKRGELFF.